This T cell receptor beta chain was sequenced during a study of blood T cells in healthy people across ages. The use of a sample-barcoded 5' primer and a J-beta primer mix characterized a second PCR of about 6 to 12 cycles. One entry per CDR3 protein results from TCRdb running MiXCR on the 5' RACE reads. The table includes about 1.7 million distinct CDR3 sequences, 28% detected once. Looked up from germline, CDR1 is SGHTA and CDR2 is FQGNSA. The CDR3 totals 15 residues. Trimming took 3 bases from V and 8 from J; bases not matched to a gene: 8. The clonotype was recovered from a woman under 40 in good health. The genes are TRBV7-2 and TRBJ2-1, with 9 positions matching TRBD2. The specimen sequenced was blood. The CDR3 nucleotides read TGTGCCAGCAGCTTGGCGGCGGGGGGGCGGGATGAGCAGTTCTTC. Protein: CASSLAAGGRDEQFF.